Listed below are T cell receptor beta chains from one sample, sequenced in a study of T-cell reconstitution after alpha-beta-depleted transplantation in children. TCRdb recomputed calls from the PCR reads with MiXCR, one row per CDR3 protein. Of approximately 650,000 distinct CDR3 sequences listed, under 15% are singletons. This material consisted of PBMCs, taken before TCRalphabeta/CD19-depleted stem cell transplant. The origin of the receptors is a girl aged 2 to 10 with congenital amegakaryocytic thrombocytopenia, due to receive a stem cell transplant. The CDR3 runs from the conserved cysteine through the conserved F or W. Each record gives: clone size, V gene, D gene, J gene, CDR3 DNA, CDR3 protein. D genes are given only for firm matches. Size values are once, few and many counts, or a class for expanded clones, and some rows have none.

clone_size: -
v_call: TRBV3-1
d_call: -
j_call: TRBJ2-2
cdr3_nt: TGTGCCAGCAGCCAAGAGCCCCGAACCGGGGAGCTGTTTTTT
cdr3_aa: CASSQEPRTGELFF

clone_size: few
v_call: TRBV6-1
d_call: -
j_call: TRBJ1-4
cdr3_nt: TGTGCCAGCAGTCGCCGCGGAGGGAAATATGAAAAACTGTTTTTT
cdr3_aa: CASSRRGGKYEKLFF

clone_size: many
v_call: TRBV4-1
d_call: -
j_call: TRBJ2-7
cdr3_nt: TGCGCCAGCAGCCAAGTCGGGAGCCACGAGCAGTACTTC
cdr3_aa: CASSQVGSHEQYF

clone_size: few
v_call: TRBV5-1
d_call: -
j_call: TRBJ2-2
cdr3_nt: TGCGCCAGCAGCTTGTCGATTACGAGCGTGGACACCGGGGAGCTGTTTTTT
cdr3_aa: CASSLSITSVDTGELFF

clone_size: many
v_call: TRBV5-1
d_call: -
j_call: TRBJ2-2
cdr3_nt: TGCGCCAGCAGCGGTGAGACCGGGGAGCTGTTTTTT
cdr3_aa: CASSGETGELFF

clone_size: -
v_call: TRBV20-1
d_call: TRBD1
j_call: TRBJ1-5
cdr3_nt: TGCAGTGCCCATACCGGCGGGACAGGGGCTCAGCCCCAGCATTTT
cdr3_aa: CSAHTGGTGAQPQHF

clone_size: -
v_call: TRBV20-1
d_call: TRBD1
j_call: TRBJ1-2
cdr3_nt: TGCAGTGCTAGAGTCGGGACAGATGGCTACACCTTC
cdr3_aa: CSARVGTDGYTF

clone_size: few
v_call: TRBV20-1
d_call: TRBD2
j_call: TRBJ2-3
cdr3_nt: TGCAGTGCTAATAGCGGGAACACAGATACGCAGTATTTT
cdr3_aa: CSANSGNTDTQYF

clone_size: -
v_call: TRBV10-3
d_call: TRBD2
j_call: TRBJ2-1
cdr3_nt: TGTGCCATCAGTGAGCGGGGACTAGCGGATTACAATGAGCAGTTCTTC
cdr3_aa: CAISERGLADYNEQFF

clone_size: -
v_call: TRBV6-5
d_call: TRBD2
j_call: TRBJ2-1
cdr3_nt: TGTGCCAGCAGTTACTTAGCGGGAAGTCACAATGAGCAGTTCTTC
cdr3_aa: CASSYLAGSHNEQFF

clone_size: -
v_call: TRBV7-8
d_call: -
j_call: TRBJ2-1
cdr3_nt: TGTGCCAGCAGCTTGAGGCGGACTCGGCCCTACAATGAGCAGTTCTTC
cdr3_aa: CASSLRRTRPYNEQFF

clone_size: many
v_call: TRBV7-9
d_call: -
j_call: TRBJ1-2
cdr3_nt: TGTGCCAGCAGCTTCCTCGGGGTCGGCTACACCTTC
cdr3_aa: CASSFLGVGYTF

clone_size: many
v_call: TRBV12-3/TRBV12-4
d_call: -
j_call: TRBJ2-5
cdr3_nt: TGTGCCAGCAGACCCAGGGGAGAGACCCAGTACTTC
cdr3_aa: CASRPRGETQYF

clone_size: -
v_call: TRBV25-1
d_call: TRBD1
j_call: TRBJ2-7
cdr3_nt: TGTGCCAGCAGGGGACAGGAGTCCTACGAGCAGTACTTC
cdr3_aa: CASRGQESYEQYF

clone_size: many
v_call: TRBV5-1
d_call: -
j_call: TRBJ1-6
cdr3_nt: TGCGCCAGCCAGGACGCTAGCTCCTATAATTCACCCCTCCACTTT
cdr3_aa: CASQDASSYNSPLHF

clone_size: many
v_call: TRBV29-1
d_call: -
j_call: TRBJ2-3
cdr3_nt: TGCAGCGTCCCGGTTCAGGCGGATACGCAGTATTTT
cdr3_aa: CSVPVQADTQYF

clone_size: -
v_call: TRBV5-1
d_call: TRBD1
j_call: TRBJ1-1
cdr3_nt: TGCGCCAGCAGCTCAATCCAGGGGGGGTACACTGAAGCTTTCTTT
cdr3_aa: CASSSIQGGYTEAFF

clone_size: many
v_call: TRBV5-1
d_call: -
j_call: TRBJ2-2
cdr3_nt: TGCGCCACCACCGGATACACCGGGGAGCTGTTTTTT
cdr3_aa: CATTGYTGELFF